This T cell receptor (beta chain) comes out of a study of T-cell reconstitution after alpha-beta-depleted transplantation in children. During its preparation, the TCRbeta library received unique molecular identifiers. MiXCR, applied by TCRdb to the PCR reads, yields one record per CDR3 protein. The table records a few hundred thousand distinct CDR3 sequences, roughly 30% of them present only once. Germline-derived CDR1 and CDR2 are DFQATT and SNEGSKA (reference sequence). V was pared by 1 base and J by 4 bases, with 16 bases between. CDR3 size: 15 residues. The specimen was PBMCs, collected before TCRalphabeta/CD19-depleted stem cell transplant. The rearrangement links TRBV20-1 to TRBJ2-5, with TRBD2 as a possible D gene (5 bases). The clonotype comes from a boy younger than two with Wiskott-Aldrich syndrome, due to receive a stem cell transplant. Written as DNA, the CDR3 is TGCAGTGCTAGAGCTTTGCGAAGCGGACGAGAGACCCAGTACTTC. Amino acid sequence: CSARALRSGRETQYF.